A few counts support the clone carrying this T cell receptor (beta chain). Method: immunoSEQ multiplex PCR; TCRdb's copy keeps in-frame clones and lacks some. The sample holds 400,000 to 600,000 clones, about three quarters seen once. This record comes from a study of shared clonotypes between healthy human individuals. The germline V gene has CDR1 MNHEY and CDR2 SMNVEV (reference sequence). Trimming took 5 bases from V and 0 from J, leaving 7 bases between them. The CDR3 has 13 residues. The receptor was isolated from a woman between 40 and 55 years old in good health. Some clones in this sample may be carry-over from other donors' samples. This chain uses TRBV27 with TRBJ2-5; D is uncertain. The sequencing sample was made of PBMCs. DNA for the CDR3: TGTGCCAGCAGTCCCAACTACCAAGAGACCCAGTACTTC. This sequence encodes CASSPNYQETQYF.